These 9 T cell receptor beta chains originate from one sample sequenced in a study of cytomegalovirus exposure and HLA in healthy donors. With 60 Vbeta and 13 Jbeta primers, the PCR was carried out. The method was immunoSEQ multiplex PCR; TCRdb's version includes in-frame clones alone and lacks a portion of them. The sample lists about 67,000 clones, 68% seen once, with around 1.9% in the top ten. The sample consisted of PBMCs. The receptor set was obtained from a woman in her 30s in good health and CMV-seronegative.

V is TRBV11-2 and J is TRBJ1-2; TRBD1 might be the D (6 bases). CDR3 length: 16 amino acids. Germline CDR1 is SGHAT and CDR2 is FQNNGV. Deletions cut 5 bases from V and 3 bases from J, with 19 bases between. The CDR3 spells CASSVSTGSSHYGYTF. The CDR3 nucleotides read TGTGCCAGCAGCGTTTCAACAGGGTCCTCCCACTATGGCTACACCTTC.

In its sample, this clone was seen a few times. Compared with germline, one end of the junction differs, possibly owing to a read error. The chain couples TRBV2 to TRBJ1-4; 7 bases map to TRBD1. Germline CDR1 and CDR2: SNHLY and FYNNEI. This CDR3 region has 12 residues. CDR3 sequence: CASRDWTGKTVF. The CDR3 DNA follows: TGTGCCAGCAGGGATTGGACAGGAAAAACTGTTTTT.

The V call is TRBV6-5, the J call TRBJ1-1; the D gene is possibly TRBD1 (5 bases). This CDR3 comprises 13 residues. Germline CDR1 reads MNHEY; CDR2 reads SVGAGI. V was shortened by 5 bases and J by 3 bases, with 10 bases between the two germline ends. The CDR3 nucleotides read TGTGCCAGCAGTCCGACGGGGGACACTGAAGCTTTCTTT. Amino acids: CASSPTGDTEAFF.

V gene TRBV9 combines with J gene TRBJ1-3; a possible D gene is TRBD1 (6 bases). The CDR3 runs 15 residues. Germline V lookup: CDR1 SGDLS, CDR2 YYNGEE. V dropped 5 bases and J dropped 0 bases, with 12 bases sitting between them. For the CDR3, the DNA is TGTGCCAGCAGGACAGGCGATAGCTCTGGAAACACCATATATTTT. This encodes CASRTGDSSGNTIYF.

This chain connects TRBV7-3 to TRBJ2-5, with TRBD2 matching 14 bases. Germline-derived CDR1 and CDR2 are SGHTA and FQGTGA. The junction had 4 bases not matched to a gene; V was cut back by 5 bases and J by 5 bases. The CDR3 runs to 15 residues. The CDR3 here is CASSPGTSGGETQYF. CDR3 nucleotides: TGTGCCAGCAGCCCCGGGACTAGCGGGGGTGAGACCCAGTACTTC.

V usage is TRBV5-8 and J usage is TRBJ1-2; 8 bases fit TRBD1. V dropped 4 bases and J dropped 6; count of bases not matched to a gene: 8. This CDR3 is 14 amino acids long. Germline-derived CDR1 and CDR2 are SGHTS and YDEGEE. The CDR3 loop is CASSQAGQGDGYTF. CDR3 bases: TGTGCCAGCAGCCAAGCCGGACAGGGTGATGGCTACACCTTC.

The V call is TRBV7-2, the J call TRBJ1-2; a possible D gene is TRBD1 (5 bases). Per the germline V gene, CDR1 is SGHTA and CDR2 is FQGNSA. This CDR3 is 14 amino acids long. The V and J ends lost 1 base and 8 bases respectively, with 14 bases between them. This CDR3 is CASSLDRQGSGYTF. CDR3 sequence (DNA): TGTGCCAGCAGCTTAGACAGGCAGGGCTCCGGCTACACCTTC.

This clone was counted a single time. The chain couples TRBV11-3 to TRBJ1-2; weak D call: TRBD1 (6 bases). Trimming cost V 0 bases and J 2 bases, with 13 bases left between them. Germline-derived CDR1 and CDR2 are SGHNT and YENEEA. The CDR3 is 16 residues long. The CDR3 coding sequence is TGTGCCAGCAGCTTAGATCGCCAAACAGGGAACTATGGCTACACCTTC. Its protein product is CASSLDRQTGNYGYTF. Full variable domain (missing parts from reference TRBV11-3 and TRBJ1-2): EAGVVQSPRYKIIEKKQPVAFWCNPISGHNTLYWYLQNLGQGPELLIRYENEEAVDDSQLPKDRFSAERLKGVDSTLKIQPAELGDSAVYLCASSLDRQTGNYGYTFGSGTRLTVV.

This clone was recorded once. The rearrangement joins TRBV2 to TRBJ2-3, with 12 bases that match TRBD2. The CDR3 is made up of 17 amino acids. The J segment lost 5 bases and the V segment lost 3 bases, leaving 9 bases of the junction unmatched. CDR1 and CDR2 from the germline V gene are SNHLY and FYNNEI. The CDR3 nucleotides are TGTGCCAGCAGTGAGGCGACTAGCGGGGGCTGGGGAGATACGCAGTATTTT. The encoded protein is CASSEATSGGWGDTQYF.